This TCR beta chain was obtained from a study of T cell repertoires in cytomegalovirus infection. The wider study: Matching HLA type and CMV infection were both indicated by public TCR beta signatures. Study-wide points: Cumulative public TCR beta family frequency identified CMV carriers with the relevant HLA.

The CDR3 covers 15 residues. The V end was cut by 0 bases, the J end by 4 bases, with 11 bases between. Germline-derived CDR1 and CDR2 are SGHDT and YYEEEE. TCRdb ran MiXCR on the reads and lists one entry per CDR3 protein. The sample holds about 700,000 distinct CDR3 sequences, about 33% seen once. With regard to this clonotype: Antigen: not known.

The material was cultured PBMCs, obtained from culture after CMV antigen stimulation. The gene calls are TRBV5-6 and TRBJ1-3; no clear D gene. The clonotype was recovered from a human donor in good health (CMV status not recorded). Some clones in this sample may be carry-over from other donors' samples. The chain's CDR3 is CASSLGGRFGNTIYF. CDR3 bases: TGTGCCAGCAGCTTGGGGGGTAGGTTCGGAAACACCATATATTTT.